What follows describes a single TCR beta chain. This entry belongs to a study of identical twins. A universal primer site was added by template switching, and unique molecular identifiers were carried by the cDNA. MiXCR was run by TCRdb on the 5' RACE reads, yielding one entry per CDR3 protein. Of 240,000 or so distinct CDR3 sequences in the sample, roughly 7% were seen once. This CDR3 has 12 residues. Per germline, CDR1 DFQATT and CDR2 SNEGSKA (reference sequence). Deletions cut 5 bases from V and 6 bases from J, with 8 bases between. These records were also assigned to another study, of yellow fever vaccine responses in identical twins.

The chain uses TRBV20-1 and TRBJ1-6, with D perhaps TRBD1 (5 bases). The receptor was isolated from a woman under 30 in good health. The sequenced material came from memory (CD45RO+) T cells sorted from blood. The CDR3 DNA is TGCAGTGCTGGGACGGGTAATTCACCCCTCCACTTT. Residues: CSAGTGNSPLHF.